The clone carrying this T cell receptor (beta chain) was counted at least ten times. TCRdb processed the 5' RACE reads anew with MiXCR; each CDR3 protein has one entry. The table lists around 90,000 distinct CDR3 sequences, about 4.8% of them singletons, with around 6.9% in the top ten. This record belongs to a study of T cells of healthy individuals. CDR1 and CDR2 from the germline V gene are MNHNS and SASEGT. Trimming took off 5 bases at V and 7 bases at J, with 17 bases between the two ends. The CDR3 is 14 amino acids. The sequence came from a female donor in good health. V is TRBV6-1 and J is TRBJ1-1, with D possibly being TRBD1 (5 bases). The CDR3 nucleotides read TGTGCCAGCAGTATAGTAGGAGACAGCTATGAAGCTTTCTTT. This codes for CASSIVGDSYEAFF.